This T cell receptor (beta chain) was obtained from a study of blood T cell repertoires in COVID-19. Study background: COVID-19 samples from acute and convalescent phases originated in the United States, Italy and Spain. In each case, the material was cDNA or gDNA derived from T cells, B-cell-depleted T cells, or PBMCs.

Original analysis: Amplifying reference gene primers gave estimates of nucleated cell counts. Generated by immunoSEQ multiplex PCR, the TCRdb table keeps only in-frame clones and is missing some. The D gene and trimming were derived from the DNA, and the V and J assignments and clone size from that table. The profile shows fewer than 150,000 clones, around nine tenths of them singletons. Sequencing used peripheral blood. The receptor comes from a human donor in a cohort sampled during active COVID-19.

This CDR3 is CASSPSGQGNKKQYF. CDR3 DNA: TGTGCCAGCAGCCCCTCTGGACAGGGGAATAAGAAGCAGTACTTC. The V and J genes are TRBV27 and TRBJ2-7, with TRBD1 matching over 9 bases. Germline V gene lookup returns CDR1 MNHEY and CDR2 SMNVEV (reference sequence). The CDR3 is 15 residues long. The V gene end was trimmed by 6 bases and the J gene end by 8 bases; junction bases not matched to a gene: 14.